These 22 T cell receptor beta chains were all obtained from the same sample, sequenced in a study of blood T cell repertoires in COVID-19. Only in-frame clones appear in the TCRdb table, and some are missing; sequencing was by immunoSEQ multiplex PCR. The sample lists approximately 150,000 clones, over 85% seen once, with around 2% in the top ten. The sequenced material came from peripheral blood. These receptors all come from a woman aged 55-69 years with COVID-19, enrolled during active disease.

V gene TRBV27 combines with J gene TRBJ1-4; 8 nucleotides line up with TRBD1. V was clipped by 6 bases and J by 4 bases; unmatched bases: 7. CDR3 length: 15 residues. Looked up from germline, CDR1 is MNHEY and CDR2 is SMNVEV (reference sequence). Here the CDR3 DNA reads TGTGCCAGCAGGATATTACAGGGGGGTAATGAAAAACTGTTTTTT. The encoded protein is CASRILQGGNEKLFF.

This rearrangement joins TRBV6-5 to TRBJ2-5; 7 bases are shared with TRBD2. This CDR3 contains 15 residues. CDR1 and CDR2 from the germline V gene are MNHEY and SVGAGI. Trimming cost V 0 bases and J 5 bases; bases outside gene matches: 6. CDR3 residues: CASSYSPRGVETQYF. CDR3 coding DNA: TGTGCCAGCAGTTACTCCCCACGGGGGGTTGAGACCCAGTACTTC.

This chain links TRBV18 with TRBJ1-5, with 8 bases aligning to TRBD1. From germline, CDR1 is KGHSH and CDR2 LQKENI. V was pared by 4 bases and J by 5 bases, with 7 bases of the junction left unmatched. The CDR3 has 15 residues. The CDR3 region is CASSLGQGEHQPQHF. In DNA, the CDR3 is TGTGCCAGCTCACTAGGACAGGGCGAACATCAGCCCCAGCATTTT.

Worth noting for this clone: Its ends do not fully match the called genes, so a read error is possible. V is TRBV5-1 and J is TRBJ1-6; 8 bases fit TRBD1. The CDR3 extends over 16 amino acids. Germline V gene sequence: CDR1 SGHRS, CDR2 YFSETQ. Here the CDR3 DNA reads TGCGCCAGCAGCTTGATCGGGACAGGACTAAATTCACCCCTCTACTTT. Protein sequence: CASSLIGTGLNSPLYF.

The chain joins TRBV9 to TRBJ2-5; 8 nucleotides line up with TRBD2. The CDR3 is 15 amino acids. V lost 7 bases, J lost 5 bases, and 13 bases stayed unmatched. Per germline, CDR1 SGDLS and CDR2 YYNGEE. The CDR3 region is CASQEGGGPSETQYF. As DNA, the CDR3 is TGTGCCAGCCAAGAGGGCGGGGGGCCTTCGGAGACCCAGTACTTC.

The chain recombines TRBV11-2 with TRBJ2-5; maybe TRBD2 (6 bases). V was clipped by 0 bases and J by 4 bases, with 9 bases between them. Germline CDR1 SGHAT, CDR2 FQNNGV. The CDR3 spans 14 residues. The chain's CDR3 is CASSLDSGRETQYF. In DNA, the CDR3 is TGTGCCAGCAGCTTAGATAGCGGCCGAGAGACCCAGTACTTC.

CDR3 sequence: CASSLTGSYSNQPQHF. The DNA of the CDR3 is TGTGCCAGCAGCCTGACAGGGTCTTATAGCAATCAGCCCCAGCATTTT. The V and J genes are TRBV2 and TRBJ1-5; 7 bases line up with TRBD1. Germline CDR1 is SNHLY and CDR2 is FYNNEI. V was pared by 6 bases and J by 0 bases, with 8 bases of the junction left unmatched. This CDR3 region has 16 residues.

This CDR3 is CASSQRSSYNEQFF. CDR3 sequence (DNA): TGTGCCAGCAGCCAGCGTAGCTCCTACAATGAGCAGTTCTTC. J is TRBJ2-1 and V is TRBV3-1 (or the pseudogene TRBV3-2); no definite D call. The V gene's germline CDR1 is LGHDT and CDR2 YNNKEL (reference sequence). The CDR3 is 14 amino acids. V was pared by 3 bases and J by 0 bases, with 6 bases between.

This chain links TRBV14 with TRBJ1-2; tentatively, D is TRBD1 (5 bases). Trimming left V 4 bases short and J 0 bases short, with 9 bases between. The CDR3 extends over 14 amino acids. CDR1 and CDR2 from the germline V gene are SGHDN and FVKESK. The CDR3 coding sequence is TGTGCCAGCAGCCCGGGGACTTCTAACTATGGCTACACCTTC. This translates into CASSPGTSNYGYTF.

This clone was seen just once. This sequence joins TRBV5-1 and TRBJ1-2; weak D call: TRBD1 (5 bases). The V gene lost 0 bases and the J gene lost 2 bases, with 8 bases spanning the gap. In germline, CDR1 is SGHRS, CDR2 YFSETQ. The CDR3 contains 14 residues. CDR3 sequence: CASSLGSGNYGYTF. DNA of the CDR3: TGCGCCAGCAGCTTGGGATCAGGGAACTATGGCTACACCTTC.

This CDR3 reads CASNLSSRYQPQHF. CDR3 DNA sequence: TGTGCCAGCAATCTCTCGTCCCGTTATCAGCCCCAGCATTTT. This rearrangement joins TRBV6-5 to TRBJ1-5; no definite D call. The CDR3 is 14 residues long. V was shortened by 7 bases and J by 5 bases, with 15 bases between the two germline ends. In germline, CDR1 is MNHEY, CDR2 SVGAGI.

The chain recombines TRBV19 with TRBJ1-2, with TRBD1 identical over 9 bases. The CDR3 contains 14 residues. The germline gives CDR1 LNHDA, CDR2 SQIVND (reference sequence). The V gene end was trimmed by 4 bases and the J gene end by 5 bases; junction bases not matched to a gene: 5. The CDR3 reads CASSNRGTGYGYTF. The CDR3 DNA is TGTGCCAGTAGTAATCGGGGGACAGGGTATGGCTACACCTTC.

The chain combines TRBV6-2 or TRBV6-3 with TRBJ1-1; D unclear. Trimming removed 0 bases at V and 1 base at J, with 15 bases between. From germline, CDR1 is MNHEY and CDR2 SVGEGT. This CDR3 contains 17 residues. CDR3 in amino acids: CASSYSFRGFPNTEAFF. The DNA of the CDR3 is TGTGCCAGCAGTTACTCGTTTCGAGGATTTCCGAACACTGAAGCTTTCTTT.

This clone was found once. This rearrangement joins TRBV6-5 to TRBJ1-5; D gene ambiguous. With 0 bases removed from V and 4 bases from J, the gap between germline ends came to 10 bases. CDR3 length: 15 residues. Germline CDR1 MNHEY, CDR2 SVGAGI. Written as DNA, the CDR3 is TGTGCCAGCAGTTACTCTCATCTTACTAATCAGCCCCAGCATTTT. Translation gives CASSYSHLTNQPQHF.

This rearrangement joins TRBV10-3 to TRBJ2-7, with D possibly TRBD1 on 6 matching bases. In germline, CDR1 is ENHRY, CDR2 SYGVKD. Trimming removed 5 bases at V and 1 base at J, with 15 bases between. CDR3 length: 15 residues. The CDR3, as DNA: TGTGCCATCAGTTCAGGGGTTAGTAGGTCCTACGAGCAGTACTTC. Protein sequence: CAISSGVSRSYEQYF.

V is TRBV3-1 (or the pseudogene TRBV3-2) and J is TRBJ2-3; 8 positions match TRBD2. Germline trimming cut 1 base from V and 5 bases from J; bases unmatched to any gene: 14. The germline CDR1 and CDR2 sequences are LGHDT and YNNKEL (reference sequence). This CDR3 has 18 residues. CDR3 sequence reads: CASSQGGLAGNWGDTQYF. CDR3 nucleotide sequence: TGTGCCAGCAGCCAAGGTGGCCTAGCGGGCAATTGGGGAGATACGCAGTATTTT.

CDR3 protein: CASSFWGIKNTEAFF. In DNA form, the CDR3 reads TGTGCCAGCAGCTTTTGGGGCATCAAGAACACTGAAGCTTTCTTT. The rearrangement joins TRBV7-2 to TRBJ1-1; D may be TRBD1 (5 bases). Germline values: CDR1 SGHTA, CDR2 FQGNSA. This CDR3 is 15 amino acids long. The V gene lost 3 bases and the J gene lost 1 base, with 12 bases spanning the gap.

The genes are TRBV12-5 and TRBJ1-3; D is undetermined. The CDR3 length is 15 residues. The germline V gene encodes CDR1 LGHNT and CDR2 FRNRAP. V lost 1 base, J lost 3 bases, and 10 bases lay in between. CDR3 DNA: TGTGCTAGTGGTTTGGAATCCGGGTATGGAAACACCATATATTTT. Translating gives CASGLESGYGNTIYF.

This sequence joins TRBV3-1 (or the pseudogene TRBV3-2) and TRBJ1-1, with D possibly being TRBD1 (5 bases). V lost 1 base and J lost 2, with 8 bases in between. This CDR3 spans 14 amino acids. Germline CDR1 LGHDT, CDR2 YNNKEL (reference sequence). CDR3 coding DNA: TGTGCCAGCAGCCAAGGGGGCAGCAACACTGAAGCTTTCTTT. It is translated as CASSQGGSNTEAFF.

The V and J genes are TRBV11-2 and TRBJ1-4; 7 bases align to TRBD1. The CDR3 totals 15 residues. J lost 7 bases, V lost 2 bases, and 7 bases had no gene match. Germline CDR1 and CDR2: SGHAT and FQNNGV. The CDR3: CASSLLGRGTEKLFF. Here the CDR3 DNA reads TGTGCCAGCAGCTTATTGGGCAGGGGGACTGAAAAACTGTTTTTT.

This sequence joins TRBV5-1 and TRBJ1-1, with TRBD1 as a possible D gene (6 bases). V was cut by 4 bases and J by 0 bases, with 10 bases left in between. Germline V lookup: CDR1 SGHRS, CDR2 YFSETQ. This CDR3 has 14 amino acids. The CDR3 bases are TGCGCCAGCAGCCGGCAGGGGATGAACACTGAAGCTTTCTTT. This encodes CASSRQGMNTEAFF.

The CDR3 is CASSLLPLGRQGFSYEQYF. CDR3 nucleotide sequence: TGTGCCAGCAGCTTACTCCCCTTAGGCCGACAGGGGTTTTCTTACGAGCAGTACTTC. The gene calls are TRBV7-2 and TRBJ2-7; 8 positions agree with TRBD1. This CDR3 is 19 amino acids long. Germline-derived CDR1 and CDR2 are SGHTA and FQGNSA. Trimming cost V 2 bases and J 4 bases; bases outside gene matches: 19.